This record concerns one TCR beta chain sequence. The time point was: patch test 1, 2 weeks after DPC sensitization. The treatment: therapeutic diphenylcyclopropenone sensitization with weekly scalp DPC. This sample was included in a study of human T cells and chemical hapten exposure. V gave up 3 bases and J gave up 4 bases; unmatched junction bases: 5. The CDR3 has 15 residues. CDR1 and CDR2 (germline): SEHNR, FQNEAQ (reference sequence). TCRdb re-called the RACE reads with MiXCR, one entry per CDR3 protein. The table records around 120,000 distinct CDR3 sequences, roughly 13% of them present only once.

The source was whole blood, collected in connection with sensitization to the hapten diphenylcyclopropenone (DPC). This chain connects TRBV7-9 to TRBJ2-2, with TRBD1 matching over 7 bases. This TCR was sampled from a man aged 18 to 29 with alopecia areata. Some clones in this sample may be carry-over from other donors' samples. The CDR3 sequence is CASSLAGGSTGELFF. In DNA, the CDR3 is TGTGCCAGCAGCTTGGCAGGGGGTAGCACCGGGGAGCTGTTTTTT.